This TCR beta chain was found in a study of radiotherapy plus CTLA-4 blockade in lung cancer. Study overall: An objective response was seen in roughly a sixth of patients, and disease control in just over 30%.

Here immunoSEQ multiplex PCR was the method, and the copy in TCRdb shows in-frame clones only, minus some. Of approximately 98,000 clones listed, around 83% are singletons. Chemo-refractory metastatic non-small-cell lung cancer patients underwent focal radiation alongside CTLA-4 blockade with ipilimumab. Notes on the study in general: Per reports, early blood T cell clone dynamics, plus interferon-beta, forecast response most strongly. Subsequent to radiotherapy plus ipilimumab, tumor-derived TCR clones underwent expansion in blood.

Details on this clone: Its target is not known.

Trimming removed 3 bases from V and 8 bases from J; junction bases left unmatched: 8. Germline values: CDR1 MGHDK, CDR2 SYGVNS. The CDR3 totals 16 residues. The clonotype originates from a human donor with non-small cell lung cancer who had a partial response to radiotherapy plus ipilimumab. The rearrangement joins TRBV25-1 to TRBJ2-1, with 12 bases identical to TRBD2. This specimen consisted of peripheral blood, obtained from a patient treated with radiotherapy plus ipilimumab. CDR3 amino acids: CASSETSGRQVDEQFF. CDR3 nucleotide sequence: TGTGCCAGCAGTGAGACTAGCGGGAGACAGGTCGATGAGCAGTTCTTC. The entire variable domain, with the rest obtained from reference TRBV25-1 and TRBJ2-1, is as follows: EADIYQTPRYLVIGTGKKITLECSQTMGHDKMYWYQQDPGMELHLIHYSYGVNSTEKGDLSSESTVSRIRTEHFPLTLESARPSHTSQYLCASSETSGRQVDEQFFGPGTRLTVL.